Only a few counts were recorded for the clone carrying this TCR beta chain. The target antigen is unknown. The data derive from a study of T cell repertoires in cytomegalovirus infection. Study summary: Through public TCR beta signatures, both CMV infection and matching HLA type were indicated.

General observations from the study: Based on cumulative public TCR beta family frequency, carriers of CMV plus the relevant HLA were identified. The response measured ex vivo was dominated by TCR beta clonotypes (HLA-C-restricted and CMV-specific).

TCRdb ran MiXCR on the reads and lists one entry per CDR3 protein. The sample includes fewer than 400,000 distinct CDR3 sequences, 15% to 20% of them seen just once. Sequences were obtained from PBMCs. The receptor was derived from a human donor in good health (CMV status not recorded). Some clones in this sample may be carry-over from other donors' samples.

In DNA, the CDR3 is TGTGCCATCAGTGAGAGCCTGGTGGGGGATAGCTCCTACGAGCAGTACTTC. Translated, it gives CAISESLVGDSSYEQYF. The chain recombines TRBV10-3 with TRBJ2-7; D may be TRBD1 or TRBD2 (5 bases each). The CDR3 is made up of 17 amino acids. The germline V gene has CDR1 ENHRY and CDR2 SYGVKD. Trimming took off 2 bases at V and 0 bases at J, with 17 bases between the two ends.